This TCR beta chain was recovered during a study of blood T cell repertoires in COVID-19. Study at large: Specimens from acute and convalescent COVID-19 originated in the United States, Italy and Spain. Sample material is recorded as cDNA or gDNA derived from T cells, B-cell-depleted T cells, or PBMCs.

The method was immunoSEQ multiplex PCR; TCRdb's version includes in-frame clones alone and lacks a portion of them. The sample consists of around 280,000 clones, about 90% of them appearing once. Germline V gives CDR1 SGHRS, CDR2 YFSETQ. The CDR3 contains 17 residues. V was trimmed by 5 bases and J by 1 base, leaving 21 bases between them. The receptor was isolated from a woman aged 50 to 65 who had recovered from COVID-19. Sequencing used peripheral blood. V and J are TRBV5-1 and TRBJ1-2, with a possible D match to TRBD1 (6 bases). CDR3 sequence: CASRGAGSSVNNYGYTF. The DNA of the CDR3 is TGCGCCAGCAGGGGGGCGGGCAGCTCAGTCAATAACTATGGCTACACCTTC.